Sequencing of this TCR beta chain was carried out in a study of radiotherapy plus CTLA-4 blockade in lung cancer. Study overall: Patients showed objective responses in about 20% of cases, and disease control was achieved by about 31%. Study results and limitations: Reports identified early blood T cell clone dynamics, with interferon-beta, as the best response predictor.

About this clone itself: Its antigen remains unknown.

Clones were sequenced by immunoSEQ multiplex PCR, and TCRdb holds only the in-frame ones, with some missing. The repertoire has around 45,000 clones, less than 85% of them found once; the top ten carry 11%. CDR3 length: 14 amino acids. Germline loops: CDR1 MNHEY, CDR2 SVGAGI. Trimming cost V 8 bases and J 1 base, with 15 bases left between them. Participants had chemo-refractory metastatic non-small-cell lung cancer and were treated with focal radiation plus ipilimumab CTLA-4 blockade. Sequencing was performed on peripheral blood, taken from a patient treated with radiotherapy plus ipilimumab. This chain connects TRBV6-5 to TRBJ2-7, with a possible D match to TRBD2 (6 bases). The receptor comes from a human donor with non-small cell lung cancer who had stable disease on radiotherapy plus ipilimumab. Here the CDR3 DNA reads TGTGCCAGCTCCCTACGGGGGTTATCCTACGAGCAGTACTTC. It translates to CASSLRGLSYEQYF.